Given below is one TCR beta chain in context. Its specific antigen is unknown. Base qualities are not recorded, but no much larger clone differs from it by a single base. Its CDR3 holds 15 amino acids, cysteine through phenylalanine. Of the read, only the CDR3 DNA is kept; its 45 bases are in frame from base 1. V is shortened by 2 bases, J by 3 bases, and the region joining them spans 10 bases. Taken from the germline V gene, the CDR1 and CDR2 loops are MDHEN and SYDVKM. Interpreted using the paper, the time point label stands for: baseline before first vaccination. Vaccinee samples came from UK trials COV001 and COV002, including a single-blind randomized controlled phase 2/3 trial of AZD1222 (ChAdOx1 nCoV-19) in healthy adults. For TCRbeta chain sequencing, PBMC samples from trial participants were taken at day 0 and at day 28 after the second dose. The CDR3 regions of human TCRbeta chains were analyzed by immunosequencing. The authors' pipeline ran thus. Repertoire TCRs were matched against a reference library of SARS-CoV-2-specific TCRs generated with the MIRA antigen-specificity platform. Breadth was defined as the fraction of unique TCRs that were SARS-CoV-2-associated, and depth was defined as the fraction of total T cells that were SARS-CoV-2-associated. Each spike-specific TCR was assigned to its reactive spike region and to a CD4 or CD8 class using the MIRA data. Log10-transformed breadth and depth values were compared by one-way ANOVA with Sidak's multiple comparisons tests. This is the immuneACCESS table as TCRdb keeps it, with only in-frame sequences that have V and J called. A part of the clones is gone; compared with another copy, unresolved V genes explain less than half, and the rest is unexplained. V and J calls and clone size come straight from that table; D and trimming were deduced from the DNA. The sample contains more than 85,000 clones, 78% of them found a single time. The ten largest clones add up to roughly 20% of the sample.

This entry is derived from a study of T cell responses to AZD1222 COVID-19 vaccine (dated by TCRdb to about 2021). With respect to the entire study: Because spike-specific TCR depth and breadth did not differ between the two schedules, AZD1222 recipients who got a second dose at roughly 4 weeks were pooled with those who got a second dose at roughly 12 weeks. TCR sequencing covered 230 or so trial participants: nearly 210 given two doses of AZD1222 and 26 given two doses of MenACWY control vaccine. Trial participants were enrolled by age into subgroups of 18-55, 56-69 and 70-plus years, and 148, 28 and 57 TCR-sequenced participants, respectively, were included in these subgroups. The research as a whole found: The whole spike protein was spanned by vaccine-associated CD4 TCRs, and dominant responses were seen in regions 160-218 and 743-854. Conclusions about previously exposed vaccinees are limited because only six or seven AZD1222 recipients were SARS-CoV-2 seropositive at baseline. In the small 56-69-year group, the increase in depth fell short of significance, most likely because of low power. Epitopes outside the regions mutated in the B.1.351 and B.1.1.7 variants were reportedly recognized by nearly half of the unique spike-specific TCRs. Participants were mostly white British, with more females than males. The authors suggested clonal diversity may have been underestimated. After two AZD1222 doses, both the breadth and the depth of spike-specific TCRs were significantly higher than at day 0 and than in MenACWY recipients. Because no day 14 peak-response samples were available, repertoires were characterized only after the peak T cell response.

The clonotype comes from an adult in good health. The sequencing here drew on peripheral blood, taken on day 0 of AZD1222 vaccination. The receptor chain draws on TRBV28 and TRBJ1-4, and the D gene may be TRBD1, 6 bases matching. The sequenced DNA: TGTGCCAGCAGTTTACAGGGGTTGGCTAATGAAAAACTGTTTTTT. Its amino acids are CASSLQGLANEKLFF.